Each of the 4 T cell receptor beta chains below was sequenced from the same sample in a study of blood T cell repertoires in COVID-19. Only in-frame clones appear in the TCRdb table, and some are missing; sequencing was by immunoSEQ multiplex PCR. This table holds about 170,000 clones, 87% found once. Material: peripheral blood. All receptors come from a woman aged 50 to 60 with acute or convalescent COVID-19.

Only one count was recorded for this clone. CDR3 region: CASSRGADSYNEQFF. The CDR3, as DNA: TGTGCCAGCAGTCGCGGGGCTGACTCCTACAATGAGCAGTTCTTC. This chain links TRBV28 with TRBJ2-1; the D gene is possibly TRBD2 (6 bases). V was pared by 5 bases and J by 0 bases, with 11 bases between. There are 15 residues in the CDR3. Per germline, CDR1 MDHEN and CDR2 SYDVKM.

The chain couples TRBV7-2 to TRBJ2-1; 7 positions match TRBD1. The CDR3 length is 12 residues. V shed 2 bases and J 14 bases; nucleotides not matched to a gene: 6. Germline CDR1 and CDR2: SGHTA and FQGNSA. The CDR3 nucleotides are TGTGCCAGCAGCTTAACAGGGGACACCAAGTTCTTC. Translating it yields CASSLTGDTKFF.

In its sample, this clone was seen a few times. The CDR3 nucleotides are TGTGCCAGCAGCCAAAACAGGCTTCCGAACACCGGGGAGCTGTTTTTT. This translates into CASSQNRLPNTGELFF. The rearrangement uses TRBV3-1 (or the pseudogene TRBV3-2) and TRBJ2-2; weak D call: TRBD1 (5 bases). Germline V gives CDR1 LGHDT, CDR2 YNNKEL (reference sequence). Trimming took 2 bases from V and 0 from J, leaving 10 bases between them. The CDR3 has 16 residues.

This chain links TRBV11-1 with TRBJ2-3; 14 bases are a match to TRBD2. The CDR3 is 16 residues long. Germline V gene data show CDR1 as SGHAT and CDR2 as FQDESV (reference sequence). V shed 5 bases, J shed 1 base, and the junction held 2 bases outside the gene matches. In DNA form, the CDR3 reads TGTGCCAGCAGCCCGGGACTAGCGGGGGGCACAGATACGCAGTATTTT. Its translation is CASSPGLAGGTDTQYF.